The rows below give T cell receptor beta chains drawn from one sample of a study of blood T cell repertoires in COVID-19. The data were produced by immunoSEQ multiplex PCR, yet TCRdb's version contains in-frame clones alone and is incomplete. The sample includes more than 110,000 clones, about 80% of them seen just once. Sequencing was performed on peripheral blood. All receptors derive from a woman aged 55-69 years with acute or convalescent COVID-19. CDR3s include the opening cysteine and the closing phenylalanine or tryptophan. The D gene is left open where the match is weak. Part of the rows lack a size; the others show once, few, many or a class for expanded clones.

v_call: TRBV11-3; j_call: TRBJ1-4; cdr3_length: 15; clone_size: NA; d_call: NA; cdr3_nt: TGTGCCAGCAGCTTGGGTACAGTCCTTAATGAAAAACTGTTTTTT; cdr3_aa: CASSLGTVLNEKLFF
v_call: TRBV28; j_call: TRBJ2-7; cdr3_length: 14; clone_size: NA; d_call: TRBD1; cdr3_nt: TGTGCCAGCAAGACAGGGGGCCTTTCCTACGAGCAGTACTTC; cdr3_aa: CASKTGGLSYEQYF
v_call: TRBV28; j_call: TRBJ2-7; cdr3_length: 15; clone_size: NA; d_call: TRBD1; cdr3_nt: TGTGCCAGCAGTCCCCACGGGACAGGGGTCTACGAGCAGTACTTC; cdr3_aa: CASSPHGTGVYEQYF
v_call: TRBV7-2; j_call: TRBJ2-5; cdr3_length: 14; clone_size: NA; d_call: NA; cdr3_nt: TGTGCCAGCAGCTGGCAGGGGGGACAAGAGACCCAGTACTTC; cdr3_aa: CASSWQGGQETQYF
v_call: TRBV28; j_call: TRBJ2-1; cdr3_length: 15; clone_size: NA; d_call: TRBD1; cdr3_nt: TGTGCCAGCAGAAAGACCGGGACAGGGGGCAATGAGCAGTTCTTC; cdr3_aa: CASRKTGTGGNEQFF
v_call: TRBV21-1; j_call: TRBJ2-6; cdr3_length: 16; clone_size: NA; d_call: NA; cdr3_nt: TGTGCCAGCCGTCCGGGACAAGACTCTGGGGCCAACGTCCTGACTTTC; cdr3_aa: CASRPGQDSGANVLTF
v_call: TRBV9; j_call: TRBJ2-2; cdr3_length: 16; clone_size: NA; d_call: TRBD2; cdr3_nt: TGTGCCAGCAGCATCTCGGGACTAGCAGACACCGGGGAGCTGTTTTTT; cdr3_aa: CASSISGLADTGELFF
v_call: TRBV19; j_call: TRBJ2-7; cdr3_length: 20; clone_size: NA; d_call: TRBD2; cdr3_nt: TGTGCCAGTAGACAAGCACCGGGACTAGCGGGAGGGCCGGTCCCCTACGAGCAGTACTTC; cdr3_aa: CASRQAPGLAGGPVPYEQYF
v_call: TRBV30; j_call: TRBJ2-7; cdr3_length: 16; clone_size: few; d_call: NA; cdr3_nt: TGTGCCTGGAGTGTAAATATTTTGGGACAAAACTACGAGCAGTACTTC; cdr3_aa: CAWSVNILGQNYEQYF
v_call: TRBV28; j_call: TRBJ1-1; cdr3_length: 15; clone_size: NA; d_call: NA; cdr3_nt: TGTGCCAGCAGTGGTCAGGGGAGTCGGAACACTGAAGCTTTCTTT; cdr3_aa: CASSGQGSRNTEAFF
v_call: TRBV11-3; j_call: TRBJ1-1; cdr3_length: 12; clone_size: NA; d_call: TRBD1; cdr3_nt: TGTGCCAGCAGCCAGGGGGACACTGAAGCTTTCTTT; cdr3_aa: CASSQGDTEAFF
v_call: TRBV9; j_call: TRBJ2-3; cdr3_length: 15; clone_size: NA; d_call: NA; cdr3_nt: TGTGCCAGCAGCGTAGATTCGGGGATCGCAGATACGCAGTATTTT; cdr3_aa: CASSVDSGIADTQYF
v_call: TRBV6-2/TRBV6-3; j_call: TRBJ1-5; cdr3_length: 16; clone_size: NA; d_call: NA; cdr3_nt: TGTGCCAGCAGTTACTTGGGAGTAAATAGCAATCAGCCCCAGCATTTT; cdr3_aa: CASSYLGVNSNQPQHF
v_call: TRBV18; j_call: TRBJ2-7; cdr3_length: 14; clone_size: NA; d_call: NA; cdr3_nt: TGTGCCAGCTCACCAATGGGTGGAAGGGGCGAGCAGTACTTC; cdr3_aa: CASSPMGGRGEQYF
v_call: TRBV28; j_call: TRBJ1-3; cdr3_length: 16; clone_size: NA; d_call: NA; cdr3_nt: TGTGCCAGCAGTTTATTCCGCCCGAGCTCTGGAAACACCATATATTTT; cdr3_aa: CASSLFRPSSGNTIYF
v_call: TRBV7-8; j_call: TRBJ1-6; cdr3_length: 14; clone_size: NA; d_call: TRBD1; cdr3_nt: TGTGCCAGCAGCCAGGACAGGGTGAATTCACCCCTCCACTTT; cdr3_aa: CASSQDRVNSPLHF
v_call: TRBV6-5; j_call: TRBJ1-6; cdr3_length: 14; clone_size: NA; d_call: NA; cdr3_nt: TGTGCCAGCAACCAAGGGGCAGGGGATTCACCCCTCCACTTT; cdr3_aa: CASNQGAGDSPLHF
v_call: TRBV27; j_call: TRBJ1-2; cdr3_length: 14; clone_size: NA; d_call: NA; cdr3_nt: TGTGCCAGCAGTTTGGGCAGGGGAAGAAATGGCTACACCTTC; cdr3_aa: CASSLGRGRNGYTF
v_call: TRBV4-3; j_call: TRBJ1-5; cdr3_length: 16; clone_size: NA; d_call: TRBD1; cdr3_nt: TGCGCCAGCAGCCAAGAAACGGACAGGGTGGGTCAGCCCCAGCATTTT; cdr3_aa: CASSQETDRVGQPQHF
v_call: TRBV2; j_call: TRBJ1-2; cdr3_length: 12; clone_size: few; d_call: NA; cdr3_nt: TGTGCCAGCGGGGGGGGATTTTATGGCTACACCTTC; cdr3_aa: CASGGGFYGYTF